This T cell receptor (beta chain) appears in the sequencing data of a study of OX40 agonist ivuxolimab in advanced cancers. Study overall: Intravenous ivuxolimab at 0.01 to 10 mg/kg was given to patients every 2 weeks. Partial responses were achieved by three patients, one with hepatocellular carcinoma and two with cutaneous melanoma.

Study-wide points: With doses of 0.1-3.0 mg/kg, partial responders showed among the lowest clonal expansion. Expanded clones belonging to CD8+ T cells outnumbered, on average, those of CD4+.

Libraries were prepared by immunoSEQ multiplex PCR; TCRdb keeps only in-frame clonotypes and omits some of them. The data show about 66,000 clones, with 75% to 90% seen just once and roughly 2% held by the top ten. This clone appeared a single time. Its antigen is not known. This receptor was taken from an adult with an advanced solid tumor such as melanoma, head and neck, liver or kidney cancer. Here the sequenced sample was CD4+ or CD8+ T cells sorted from blood, taken in a trial of the OX40 agonist ivuxolimab.

The CDR3 spells CASSLGGRGYEQYF. The CDR3 DNA follows: TGTGCCAGCAGCCTAGGGGGCAGGGGTTACGAGCAGTACTTC. The J gene is TRBJ2-7, the V gene TRBV7-8, with 7 bases that match TRBD1. CDR3 length equals 14 residues. With V trimmed by 5 bases and J by 4 bases, 8 bases remained unmatched. Germline CDR1 reads SGHVS; CDR2 reads FQNEAQ.